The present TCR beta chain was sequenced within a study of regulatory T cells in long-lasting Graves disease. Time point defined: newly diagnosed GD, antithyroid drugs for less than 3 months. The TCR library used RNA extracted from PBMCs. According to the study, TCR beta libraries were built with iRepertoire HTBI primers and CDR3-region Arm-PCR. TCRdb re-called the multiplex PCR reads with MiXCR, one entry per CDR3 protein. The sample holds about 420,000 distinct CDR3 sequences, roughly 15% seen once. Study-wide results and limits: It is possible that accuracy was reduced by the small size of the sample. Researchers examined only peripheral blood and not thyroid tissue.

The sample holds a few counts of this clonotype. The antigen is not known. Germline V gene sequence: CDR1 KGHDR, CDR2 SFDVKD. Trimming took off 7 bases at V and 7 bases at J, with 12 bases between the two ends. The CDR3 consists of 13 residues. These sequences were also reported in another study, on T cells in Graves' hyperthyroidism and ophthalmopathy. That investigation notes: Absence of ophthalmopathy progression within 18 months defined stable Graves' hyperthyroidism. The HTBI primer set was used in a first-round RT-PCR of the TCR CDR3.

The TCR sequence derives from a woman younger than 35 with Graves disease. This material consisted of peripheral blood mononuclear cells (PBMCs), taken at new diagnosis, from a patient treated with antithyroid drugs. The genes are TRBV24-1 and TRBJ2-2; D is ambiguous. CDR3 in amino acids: CATSSQFDGELFF. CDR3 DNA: TGTGCCACCAGCTCCCAGTTTGACGGGGAGCTGTTTTTT.